This is a list of T cell receptor beta chains from one sample in a study of beta chain features in type 1 diabetes. The repertoire was sequenced with immunoSEQ multiplex PCR; TCRdb's copy has only in-frame clones and lacks some. Among roughly 250,000 clones listed, over 9.5% were seen once. The sample consisted of naive CD4+ T cells from blood. All receptors come from a woman aged 18-29 years in good health. Each CDR3 is given with its conserved first and last residue. A D gene is named only where the DNA matches it firmly. Clone size is stated in some rows and not others, as once, few, many or a class when expanded.

abundance,len,v_gene,d_gene,j_gene,CDR3aa,CDR3nt
few,13,TRBV30,.,TRBJ1-2,CAWSQQGTYGYTF,TGTGCCTGGAGTCAACAGGGAACCTATGGCTACACCTTC
.,16,TRBV7-9,TRBD1,TRBJ1-1,CASSQAGQPMNTEAFF,TGTGCCAGCAGCCAGGCGGGACAGCCCATGAACACTGAAGCTTTCTTT
few,13,TRBV2,TRBD1,TRBJ2-1,CASGRTGDNEQFF,TGTGCCAGCGGGAGGACAGGGGACAATGAGCAGTTCTTC
few,15,TRBV29-1,.,TRBJ2-7,CSVGPVGGAPYEQYF,TGCAGCGTTGGGCCTGTAGGAGGGGCACCCTACGAGCAGTACTTC
few,13,TRBV9,TRBD1,TRBJ1-4,CASNRQGDEKLFF,TGTGCCAGCAACCGACAGGGAGATGAAAAACTGTTTTTT
few,16,TRBV5-1,TRBD2,TRBJ2-5,CASSLSLAGDGKTQYF,TGCGCCAGCAGCTTGTCCCTAGCGGGAGACGGAAAGACCCAGTACTTC
few,14,TRBV5-8,TRBD1,TRBJ1-5,CASSSTGTPIPQHF,TGTGCCAGCAGCTCGACAGGGACTCCTATACCCCAGCATTTT
few,13,TRBV11-3,TRBD2,TRBJ2-7,CASSFGLAGEQYF,TGTGCCAGCAGCTTCGGACTAGCGGGTGAGCAGTACTTC
few,15,TRBV19,TRBD2,TRBJ2-5,CASSIEATTRGAQYF,TGTGCCAGTAGTATTGAGGCCACAACCCGGGGGGCCCAGTACTTC
.,13,TRBV6-1,.,TRBJ1-1,CASSDRENTEAFF,TGTGCCAGCAGTGACAGGGAGAACACTGAAGCTTTCTTT
few,15,TRBV10-3,TRBD1,TRBJ2-2,CAISPGQGATGELFF,TGTGCCATCAGTCCCGGACAGGGGGCGACCGGGGAGCTGTTTTTT
many,13,TRBV11-2,TRBD2,TRBJ2-1,CASSLLSLGLQFF,TGTGCCAGCAGCTTACTATCGTTGGGACTACAGTTCTTC
.,14,TRBV5-6,.,TRBJ1-1,CASSLESSGTEAFF,TGTGCCAGCAGCTTGGAGTCGAGCGGTACTGAAGCTTTCTTT
.,14,TRBV27,TRBD1,TRBJ1-2,CASSLGTGNYGYTF,TGTGCCAGCAGTTTAGGGACAGGGAACTATGGCTACACCTTC
few,14,TRBV19,.,TRBJ1-2,CASSLITSTYGYTF,TGTGCCAGTAGTCTAATAACTTCAACCTATGGCTACACCTTC
few,14,TRBV6-1,TRBD2,TRBJ2-7,CASREGTEAQEQYF,TGTGCCAGCCGGGAGGGCACGGAGGCACAAGAGCAGTACTTC
few,16,TRBV11-2,.,TRBJ2-4,CASSLEAGIAKNIQYF,TGTGCCAGCAGCTTAGAGGCAGGCATAGCCAAAAACATTCAGTACTTC
many,14,TRBV23-1,TRBD1,TRBJ2-7,CASSPRDRGDEQYF,TGCGCCAGCAGTCCCCGGGACAGGGGCGACGAGCAGTACTTC
.,16,TRBV4-1,.,TRBJ1-2,CASSQVWPGANYGYTF,TGCGCCAGCAGCCAAGTTTGGCCAGGGGCTAACTATGGCTACACCTTC
.,16,TRBV7-8,TRBD1,TRBJ2-5,CASSLVRGQGQETQYF,TGTGCCAGCAGCTTAGTCCGCGGACAGGGGCAAGAGACCCAGTACTTC
.,14,TRBV5-6,TRBD1,TRBJ2-7,CASSQGQATYEQYF,TGTGCCAGCAGCCAGGGACAGGCTACCTACGAGCAGTACTTC
.,16,TRBV25-1,TRBD1,TRBJ2-1,CASSLMDRAASNEQFF,TGTGCCAGCAGCCTCATGGACAGGGCCGCTAGCAATGAGCAGTTCTTC
.,17,TRBV7-9,.,TRBJ1-3,CASSLHGASLSGNTIYF,TGTGCCAGCAGCTTACATGGGGCCAGCCTCTCTGGAAACACCATATATTTT